The source of this T cell receptor (beta chain) is a study of T cell repertoires in cytomegalovirus infection. General study points: There were carriers of CMV plus the relevant HLA, and cumulative public TCR beta family frequency identified them.

TCRdb re-called the reads with MiXCR, one entry per CDR3 protein. The sample includes under 600,000 distinct CDR3 sequences, approximately 16% of them seen just once. A remark on this clonotype: Its antigen is not known.

Germline V gene lookup returns CDR1 DFQATT and CDR2 SNEGSKA (reference sequence). CDR3 size: 12 residues. Trimming left V 0 bases short and J 4 bases short, with 6 bases between. The chain links TRBV20-1 to TRBJ1-1; D uncertain. This TCR was recovered from a human donor in good health (CMV status not recorded). Some clones in this sample may be carry-over from other donors' samples. The specimen was CD8+ T cells from PBMCs. This chain's CDR3 is CSAREGFTEAFF. The CDR3 nucleotides read TGCAGTGCTAGAGAAGGTTTCACTGAAGCTTTCTTT.